The next 31 T cell receptor beta chains were all read from a single sample in a study of T cells in Graves' hyperthyroidism and ophthalmopathy. RNA transcripts were the template for amplifying TCR beta CDR3 regions. The HTBI set primed first-round TCR CDR3 RT-PCR. TCRdb ran MiXCR on the multiplex PCR reads and lists one entry per CDR3 protein. Found here are roughly 200,000 distinct CDR3 sequences, around 16% of them singletons; the top ten hold about 45%. The specimen was blood. Receptor source: a man aged 35-49 years with Graves' hyperthyroidism.

This clonotype was observed many times. This chain uses TRBV19 with TRBJ1-5; TRBD1 might be the D (5 bases). V was pared by 2 bases and J by 2 bases, with 7 bases between. The CDR3 runs 14 residues. Germline V CDR1 and CDR2: LNHDA, SQIVND (reference sequence). CDR3 region: CASSIPGGNQPQHF. CDR3 coding DNA: TGTGCCAGTAGTATACCGGGGGGCAATCAGCCCCAGCATTTT. Filled out from reference TRBV19 and TRBJ1-5, the complete variable domain reads DGGITQSPKYLFRKEGQNVTLSCEQNLNHDAMYWYRQDPGQGLRLIYYSQIVNDFQKGDIAEGYSVSREKKESFPLTVTSAQKNPTAFYLCASSIPGGNQPQHFGDGTRLSIL.

The V call is TRBV7-3, the J call TRBJ2-2; D unclear. Trimming stripped 1 base from V and 0 bases from J, with 9 bases between. This CDR3 is 16 amino acids long. Germline V gene data show CDR1 as SGHTA and CDR2 as FQGTGA. As DNA, the CDR3 is TGTGCCAGCAGCTTAAAGGAAGGCGCGAACACCGGGGAGCTGTTTTTT. Protein product: CASSLKEGANTGELFF.

The chain couples TRBV5-5 to TRBJ1-1; weak D call: TRBD1 (5 bases). Trimming cost V 2 bases and J 3 bases, with 11 bases left between them. CDR1 and CDR2 from the germline V gene are SGHKS and YYEKEE (reference sequence). The CDR3 is 14 residues long. CDR3 sequence: CASSLQERHTEAFF. CDR3 in DNA: TGTGCCAGCAGCTTACAGGAAAGACACACTGAAGCTTTCTTT.

This clonotype was seen at least ten times. V usage is TRBV7-2 and J usage is TRBJ2-7; D might be TRBD1 or TRBD2, each matching 6 bases. The germline V gene encodes CDR1 SGHTA and CDR2 FQGNSA. V was trimmed by 0 bases and J by 9 bases, leaving 12 bases between them. The CDR3 is 13 residues long. The DNA of the CDR3 is TGTGCCAGCAGCTTAGCGTCCGGGGGCGGGCAGTACTTC. This sequence encodes CASSLASGGGQYF.

Ten or more counts support this clonotype. V usage is TRBV20-1 and J usage is TRBJ2-1; D might be TRBD1 (7 bases). The V and J ends lost 6 bases and 5 bases respectively, with 17 bases between them. The CDR3 is 14 residues long. Germline V gene data show CDR1 as DFQATT and CDR2 as SNEGSKA (reference sequence). Here the CDR3 reads CSARGAGINNEQFF. DNA for the CDR3: TGCAGTGCCAGGGGGGCGGGGATCAACAATGAGCAGTTCTTC.

CDR3 DNA sequence: TGTGCCAGCAGCCGCCCTAGCGGGGGGCTGACCCGGGAGCTGTTTTTT. Its protein is CASSRPSGGLTRELFF. The V call is TRBV5-4, the J call TRBJ2-2; TRBD2 aligns across 11 bases. With 4 bases clipped from V and 9 bases from J, the junction kept 11 bases outside the gene matches. The germline gives CDR1 SGHNT, CDR2 YYREEE (reference sequence). The CDR3 contains 16 residues.

This clonotype was detected many times. The chain has TRBV20-1 and TRBJ1-1; D is unclear. There are 11 residues in the CDR3. CDR1 is DFQATT, CDR2 SNEGSKA, per germline (reference sequence). With 3 bases removed from V and 4 bases from J, the gap between germline ends came to 6 bases. CDR3 in amino acids: CSARSGTEAFF. DNA for the CDR3: TGCAGTGCTAGGAGTGGCACTGAAGCTTTCTTT.

The V call is TRBV20-1, the J call TRBJ2-7; 13 bases are a match to TRBD2. V lost 5 bases, J lost 3 bases, and 4 bases stayed unmatched. The CDR3 extends over 14 amino acids. Germline V gene data show CDR1 as DFQATT and CDR2 as SNEGSKA (reference sequence). The CDR3 DNA follows: TGCAGTGCTGGGACTAGCGGGGTCCGCTACGAGCAGTACTTC. Translated, it gives CSAGTSGVRYEQYF.

This clonotype has just one count. This chain joins TRBV6-2 or TRBV6-3 and TRBJ2-3; 14 positions agree with TRBD2. The CDR3 is 17 residues long. Trimming at V came to 4 bases and at J to 4 bases, leaving 7 bases not matched to a gene. Germline-derived CDR1 and CDR2 are MNHEY and SVGEGT. The CDR3 is CASSSRTSGGWADTQYF. The CDR3 nucleotides read TGTGCCAGCAGTTCCCGGACTAGCGGGGGGTGGGCAGATACGCAGTATTTT.

Many counts were recorded for this clonotype. The CDR3 protein is CASRGSGGGDTQYF. The CDR3 DNA reads TGTGCCAGCAGGGGTAGCGGGGGGGGAGATACGCAGTATTTT. This chain connects TRBV2 to TRBJ2-3, with 11 bases lining up with TRBD2. The CDR3 runs 14 residues. The germline V gene has CDR1 SNHLY and CDR2 FYNNEI. V gave up 6 bases and J gave up 5 bases; unmatched junction bases: 4.

This clonotype appeared a few times. This chain connects TRBV7-9 to TRBJ1-2; 8 bases agree with TRBD1. The germline V gene encodes CDR1 SEHNR and CDR2 FQNEAQ (reference sequence). V shed 4 bases and J 5 bases; nucleotides not matched to a gene: 9. The CDR3 is 15 amino acids. The CDR3 DNA follows: TGTGCCAGCAGCTCGTGGGACAGGAACAATTATGGCTACACCTTC. Translation gives CASSSWDRNNYGYTF.

Of note for this clonotype: A much larger clone sits a single nucleotide away, making a read error possible. In nucleotides, the CDR3 is TGTGCCAGCAGCCATTATACTGGCGGGGGGCCCCATAGCTCCTACAATGAGCAGTTCTTC. Translation: CASSHYTGGGPHSSYNEQFF. The genes are TRBV6-1 and TRBJ2-1; 8 nucleotides line up with TRBD2. V dropped 6 bases and J dropped 0; count of bases not matched to a gene: 19. The CDR3 has 20 residues. Germline V gene sequence: CDR1 MNHNS, CDR2 SASEGT.

The gene calls are TRBV29-1 and TRBJ2-1; 8 nucleotides agree with TRBD2. CDR3 length: 13 amino acids. CDR1 and CDR2 from the germline V gene are SQVTM and ANQGSEA. The V gene end was trimmed by 5 bases and the J gene end by 7 bases; junction bases not matched to a gene: 7. The CDR3 sequence is CSVLSGVRNEQFF. Here the CDR3 DNA reads TGCAGCGTTCTTAGCGGGGTAAGGAATGAGCAGTTCTTC.

This clonotype was seen at least ten times. The chain employs TRBV10-3 and TRBJ1-1; 8 bases map to TRBD1. The CDR3 is made up of 14 amino acids. Germline V gene lookup returns CDR1 ENHRY and CDR2 SYGVKD. With V trimmed by 4 bases and J by 0 bases, 1 base remained unmatched. Here the CDR3 DNA reads TGTGCCATCAGTGGCAGGGGGCTGAACACTGAAGCTTTCTTT. This codes for CAISGRGLNTEAFF.

The chain carries TRBV6-2 or TRBV6-3 and TRBJ1-2; TRBD1 aligns across 7 bases. CDR1 is MNHEY, CDR2 SVGEGT, per germline. The CDR3 loop spans 13 amino acids. V lost 5 bases, J lost 6 bases, and 6 bases stayed unmatched. The CDR3 region has the DNA TGTGCCAGCAGTGGGGACAGATGGCATGGCTACACCTTC. It codes for CASSGDRWHGYTF.

This clonotype was seen many times. V usage is TRBV7-2 and J usage is TRBJ2-7, with D possibly being TRBD1 (6 bases). V was trimmed by 3 bases and J by 3 bases, leaving 9 bases between them. The length of the CDR3 is 13 residues. Germline-derived CDR1 and CDR2 are SGHTA and FQGNSA. CDR3 residues: CASSFLQGYEQYF. In DNA form, the CDR3 reads TGTGCCAGCAGCTTTTTACAGGGCTACGAGCAGTACTTC.

The genes are TRBV6-2 or TRBV6-3 and TRBJ2-1, with unresolved D. The CDR3 contains 15 residues. Trimming cost V 4 bases and J 5 bases, with 15 bases left between them. Germline CDR1 and CDR2: MNHEY and SVGEGT. DNA for the CDR3: TGTGCCAGCAGTTCTGGACCCTCGGTAAACAATGAGCAGTTCTTC. Protein sequence: CASSSGPSVNNEQFF.

In this sample, this clonotype turned up a few times. Here the CDR3 DNA reads TGTGCCAGCAGCTTCAGGAGGGTGGCGGAGAGCCCCTACGAGCAGTACTTC. Translating gives CASSFRRVAESPYEQYF. The rearrangement uses TRBV13 and TRBJ2-7; D possibly corresponds to TRBD2 (6 bases). V was trimmed by 3 bases and J by 2 bases, leaving 20 bases between them. Per germline, CDR1 PRHDT and CDR2 FYEKMQ (reference sequence). This CDR3 has 17 amino acids. Full variable domain (rest looked up from reference TRBV13 and TRBJ2-7): AAGVIQSPRHLIKEKRETATLKCYPIPRHDTVYWYQQGPGQDPQFLISFYEKMQSDKGSIPDRFSAQQFSDYHSELNMSSLELGDSALYFCASSFRRVAESPYEQYFGPGTRLTVT.

This chain connects TRBV5-5 to TRBJ1-1; D is undetermined. The CDR3 runs 14 residues. Germline assignment: CDR1 SGHKS and CDR2 YYEKEE (reference sequence). V lost 1 base to trimming and J lost 4 bases, with 11 bases between them. The CDR3 loop is CASSLRARSTEAFF. In nucleotides, the CDR3 is TGTGCCAGCAGCTTGAGGGCCCGAAGCACTGAAGCTTTCTTT. Filled out from reference TRBV5-5 and TRBJ1-1, the complete variable domain reads DAGVTQSPTHLIKTRGQQVTLRCSPISGHKSVSWYQQVLGQGPQFIFQYYEKEERGRGNFPDRFSARQFPNYSSELNVNALLLGDSALYLCASSLRARSTEAFFGQGTRLTVV.

The chain links TRBV4-3 to TRBJ2-5; 11 bases map to TRBD1. The CDR3 loop spans 15 amino acids. The V gene end was trimmed by 2 bases and the J gene end by 4 bases; junction bases not matched to a gene: 3. CDR1 LGHNA and CDR2 YSLEER come from the germline V gene. The CDR3 loop reads CASSQSGTGGETQYF. CDR3 coding DNA: TGCGCCAGCAGCCAATCCGGGACAGGGGGAGAGACCCAGTACTTC.

This clonotype has more than one count but fewer than ten. V gene TRBV6-2 or TRBV6-3 combines with J gene TRBJ1-5, with D possibly matching TRBD1 (5 bases). This CDR3 has 15 residues. V lost 0 bases, J lost 5 bases, and 11 bases lay in between. Germline V gene lookup returns CDR1 MNHEY and CDR2 SVGEGT. CDR3 nucleotides: TGTGCCAGCAGTTACTCGAGGGGTTTAGATCAGCCCCAGCATTTT. Protein product: CASSYSRGLDQPQHF.

This clonotype showed up just once. This chain joins TRBV9 and TRBJ2-1, with 7 bases that match TRBD2. Germline loops: CDR1 SGDLS, CDR2 YYNGEE. This CDR3 spans 16 amino acids. V lost 2 bases to trimming and J lost 0 bases; unmatched junction nucleotides: 5. The CDR3 DNA reads as TGTGCCAGCAGCGTTCAAGCGGGGCGCTCCTACAATGAGCAGTTCTTC. It yields the protein CASSVQAGRSYNEQFF.

V and J are TRBV20-1 and TRBJ2-1; a possible D gene is TRBD2 (5 bases). Germline loops: CDR1 DFQATT, CDR2 SNEGSKA (reference sequence). The CDR3 has 14 residues. The V end lost 7 bases, the J end lost 6 bases, and 19 bases lay between the germline ends. CDR3 in amino acids: CSVPRRGKGNEQFF. CDR3 DNA: TGCAGTGTTCCCCGCCGGGGTAAGGGCAATGAGCAGTTCTTC.

This clonotype was observed at least ten times. The chain joins TRBV10-3 to TRBJ2-2, with D possibly being TRBD2 (5 bases). The length of the CDR3 is 15 residues. CDR1 ENHRY and CDR2 SYGVKD come from the germline V gene. The V end lost 2 bases, the J end lost 10 bases, and 17 bases lay between the germline ends. In nucleotides, the CDR3 is TGTGCCATCAGTGAGGAAGAGGGTCAGGTAGCGGAGCTGTTTTTT. Its translation is CAISEEEGQVAELFF.

The V gene is TRBV2, the J gene TRBJ2-3; 10 positions agree with TRBD2. The ends lost 6 bases at V and 0 bases at J; junction bases unmatched: 6. The CDR3 loop spans 16 amino acids. Germline V gene sequence: CDR1 SNHLY, CDR2 FYNNEI. CDR3 amino acids: CASRGTSAASTDTQYF. The CDR3 nucleotides read TGTGCCAGCAGGGGGACTAGCGCAGCTAGCACAGATACGCAGTATTTT.

This clonotype has at least ten counts. The V and J genes are TRBV7-2 and TRBJ1-5; D ambiguous. Per the germline V gene, CDR1 is SGHTA and CDR2 is FQGNSA. The length of the CDR3 is 13 residues. The ends were cut back, 3 bases at V and 3 bases at J, with 6 bases in the middle. CDR3 sequence reads: CASSFWDNQPQHF. The CDR3 DNA reads TGTGCCAGCAGCTTTTGGGACAATCAGCCCCAGCATTTT.

This clonotype was seen many times. CDR3 in amino acids: CASSFFPGGQYF. The CDR3 DNA reads TGTGCCAGCAGCTTTTTTCCCGGCGGGCAGTACTTC. The chain recombines TRBV7-9 with TRBJ2-7; D remains unclear. This CDR3 contains 12 residues. Germline CDR1 is SEHNR and CDR2 is FQNEAQ (reference sequence). V was cut by 3 bases and J by 9 bases, with 12 bases left in between.

J is TRBJ2-7 and V is TRBV19, with a tentative D call TRBD2 (6 bases). The CDR3 length is 18 residues. Germline CDR1 reads LNHDA; CDR2 reads SQIVND (reference sequence). The ends were cut back, 3 bases at V and 2 bases at J, with 23 bases in the middle. CDR3 in DNA: TGTGCCAGTAGTATGAGTGGGGGGTCGGGAGTAACTCCCTACGAGCAGTACTTC. This encodes CASSMSGGSGVTPYEQYF.

On this clonotype itself: A much larger clone differs from this one at a single base, so this may be a read error. V gene TRBV7-3 combines with J gene TRBJ1-1, with TRBD1 identical over 7 bases. The CDR3 totals 13 residues. V lost 5 bases and J lost 5; bases outside the gene matches: 5. The germline V gene has CDR1 SGHTA and CDR2 FQGTGA. The CDR3 bases are TGTGCCAGCAGCCGAGACAGGGAAACTGAAGCTTTCTTT. This encodes CASSRDRETEAFF.

This clonotype was recorded a few times. V usage is TRBV7-2 and J usage is TRBJ2-5; 7 bases agree with TRBD2. Germline loops: CDR1 SGHTA, CDR2 FQGNSA. V dropped 4 bases and J dropped 2; count of bases not matched to a gene: 7. The CDR3 sequence is 15 residues long. The CDR3 DNA reads as TGTGCCAGCAGCTATAGCGGGTCAGGGCAAGAGACCCAGTACTTC. Translation gives CASSYSGSGQETQYF.

This clonotype occurred many times. This chain joins TRBV6-4 and TRBJ1-5; D not certain. V was trimmed by 0 bases and J by 9 bases, leaving 12 bases between them. Per germline, CDR1 MRHNA and CDR2 SNTAGT. The CDR3 totals 14 residues. The CDR3 nucleotides are TGTGCCAGCAGTGACTCTGGAGGTAGCCGGCCCCAGCATTTT. The encoded protein is CASSDSGGSRPQHF.